This T cell receptor (beta chain) emerged from a study of blood T cell repertoires in COVID-19. Germline V gene data show CDR1 as MGHRA and CDR2 as YSYEKL. The CDR3 contains 18 residues. The ends lost 2 bases at V and 5 bases at J; junction bases unmatched: 11. The method was immunoSEQ multiplex PCR; TCRdb's version includes in-frame clones alone and lacks a portion of them. The repertoire holds around 180,000 clones, with 83% as singletons. The sequence was obtained from a human donor in a cohort sampled during active COVID-19. Sequenced input: peripheral blood. The chain employs TRBV4-1 and TRBJ2-3, with 12 bases that match TRBD2. This CDR3 is CASSQPPGLAGPEDTQYF. CDR3 sequence (DNA): TGCGCCAGCAGCCAACCGCCCGGACTAGCGGGGCCTGAAGATACGCAGTATTTT.